These 13 T cell receptor beta chains were all obtained from the same sample, sequenced in a study of blood T cells in healthy people across ages. Alongside a J-beta primer mix, a sample-barcoded 5' primer served in a second PCR lasting roughly 6 to 12 cycles. MiXCR was run by TCRdb on the 5' RACE reads, yielding one entry per CDR3 protein. The sample lists 1.5 million to 2 million distinct CDR3 sequences, approximately 28% occurring once. The specimen sequenced was blood. These receptors came from a woman in her 30s in good health.

Concerning this clonotype itself: Sequence at one end of the junction differs from germline and may be a read error. The chain joins TRBV5-1 to TRBJ2-1; 8 bases are shared with TRBD1. CDR1 is SGHRS, CDR2 YFSETQ, per germline. The CDR3 runs to 15 residues. CDR3 protein: CAGSEQGATYNEQFF. CDR3 coding DNA: TGCGCCGGCAGCGAGCAGGGGGCAACCTACAATGAGCAGTTCTTC. Full variable domain (missing parts from reference TRBV5-1 and TRBJ2-1): KAGVTQTPRYLIKTRGQQVTLSCSPISGHRSVSWYQQTPGQGLQFLFEYFSETQRNKGNFPGRFSGRQFSNSRSEMNVSTLELGDSALYLCAGSEQGATYNEQFFGPGTRLTVL.

The chain employs TRBV10-3 and TRBJ2-3; 7 nucleotides line up with TRBD2. Trimming cost V 11 bases and J 0 bases; bases outside gene matches: 11. The germline CDR1 and CDR2 sequences are ENHRY and SYGVKD. This CDR3 has 15 amino acids. In nucleotides, the CDR3 is TGTGCCTTGGGCGGGGGAACTACTAGCACAGATACGCAGTATTTT. Protein: CALGGGTTSTDTQYF.

This clonotype showed up just a few times. A much more abundant neighbour one base away suggests this may be a read error. The chain uses TRBV7-2 and TRBJ2-7; no clear D gene. Germline CDR1 SGHTA, CDR2 FQGNSA. The CDR3 is made up of 15 amino acids. The CDR3 DNA sequence: TGTGCCATCAGCCCACGTGCCGGACGGGCCTACGAGCAGTACTTC. This translates into CAISPRAGRAYEQYF.

This clonotype was seen ten or more times. This rearrangement joins TRBV28 to TRBJ1-5; no reliable D call. The CDR3 is made up of 14 amino acids. V was clipped by 6 bases and J by 4 bases, with 13 bases between them. The germline gives CDR1 MDHEN, CDR2 SYDVKM. The CDR3 bases are TGTGCCAGCAGCTTAGGAGGGAGGAATCAGCCCCAGCATTTT. This sequence encodes CASSLGGRNQPQHF.

This clonotype showed up just a few times. The chain links TRBV7-2 to TRBJ2-7; 9 bases map to TRBD2. CDR3 length: 16 amino acids. Germline V lookup: CDR1 SGHTA, CDR2 FQGNSA. The J segment lost 2 bases and the V segment lost 4 bases, leaving 9 bases of the junction unmatched. CDR3 bases: TGTGCCAGCAGCTACCTAGCGGGACTTTCCCCCTACGAGCAGTACTTC. Its protein is CASSYLAGLSPYEQYF.

On this clonotype itself: This could be a read error, since a much larger clone is one nucleotide away. The CDR3 DNA sequence: TGTGCCAGCAGCCAAGGCGGGGCCCCCTACGAGCAGTTCTTC. This encodes CASSQGGAPYEQFF. The chain couples TRBV3-1 to TRBJ2-4; D may be TRBD2 (6 bases). TRBJ2-1 explains the end of the DNA better; the J call may be wrong. CDR1 and CDR2 (germline): LGHDT, YNNKEL (reference sequence). The CDR3 loop spans 14 amino acids.

This rearrangement joins TRBV10-3 to TRBJ2-2; no clear D gene. CDR3 length: 14 amino acids. The germline gives CDR1 ENHRY, CDR2 SYGVKD. V lost 2 bases and J lost 7, with 11 bases in between. The chain's CDR3 is CAISERADGGELFF. As DNA, the CDR3 is TGTGCCATCAGTGAGAGGGCGGATGGCGGGGAGCTGTTTTTT.

This clonotype has just a few counts. The rearrangement links TRBV6-1 to TRBJ2-3, with D perhaps TRBD2 (7 bases). Trimming stripped 5 bases from V and 2 bases from J, with 20 bases between. There are 17 residues in the CDR3. CDR1 and CDR2 from the germline V gene are MNHNS and SASEGT. The CDR3 region is CASSLLSGGGNTDTQYF. CDR3 sequence (DNA): TGTGCCAGCAGTCTTTTAAGTGGCGGGGGCAACACAGATACGCAGTATTTT.

Only a few counts were recorded for this clonotype. V gene TRBV6-2 or TRBV6-3 combines with J gene TRBJ2-3; no clear D gene. Trimming took off 2 bases at V and 5 bases at J, with 11 bases between the two ends. This CDR3 spans 14 amino acids. CDR1 is MNHEY and CDR2 is SVGEGT in the germline V gene. CDR3 coding DNA: TGTGCCAGCAGTTACCCGGTTCAAGAAGATACGCAGTATTTT. Its protein is CASSYPVQEDTQYF.

This clonotype was counted a few times. V and J are TRBV28 and TRBJ2-5; TRBD2 might be the D (6 bases). Trimming pared 2 bases from V and 4 bases from J, leaving 17 bases between. Per the germline V gene, CDR1 is MDHEN and CDR2 is SYDVKM. The CDR3 is 16 residues long. The CDR3 spells CASSLDSDTRGETQYF. The CDR3, as DNA: TGTGCCAGCAGTTTAGATTCGGACACGCGGGGAGAGACCCAGTACTTC.

This clonotype was counted only a few times. The chain combines TRBV7-2 with TRBJ2-1, with a tentative D call TRBD2 (6 bases). The CDR3 contains 13 residues. Germline CDR1 is SGHTA and CDR2 is FQGNSA. Trimming cost V 5 bases and J 8 bases, with 13 bases left between them. This CDR3 reads CASSPRDVDEQFF. As DNA, the CDR3 is TGTGCCAGCAGCCCGCGGGACGTCGATGAGCAGTTCTTC.

About this clonotype itself: A much larger clone lies a single base off, so this may be a read error. The V and J genes are TRBV20-1 and TRBJ2-7; possible D gene TRBD2, 5 bases. The germline V and J ends were trimmed by 0 bases and 6 bases, with 12 bases remaining between them. Looked up from germline, CDR1 is DFQATT and CDR2 is SNEGSKA (reference sequence). This CDR3 has 13 amino acids. The CDR3 DNA sequence: TGCAGTGCTAGAGACCAACTAGGCTCCGAGCAGTACTTC. It codes for CSARDQLGSEQYF.

This clonotype was found a few times. At one boundary the junction diverges from the germline segment, which might be a read error. This rearrangement joins TRBV6-5 to TRBJ1-1, with D unclear. CDR3 length equals 14 residues. The V gene's germline CDR1 is MNHEY and CDR2 SVGAGI. The DNA for the CDR3 is TGTGCCAGCAGTTACGCCACGATGAACGCTGAAGCTTTCTTT. Its protein product is CASSYATMNAEAFF.